This T cell receptor beta chain came from a study of cytomegalovirus exposure and HLA in healthy donors. Background on the study: Earlier results showed 90 million to 120 million unique TCR beta sequences derived from approximately 170 million T cells.

The study ran its PCR with 60 Vbeta and 13 Jbeta primers. TCRdb keeps only in-frame clones here, not all; method: immunoSEQ multiplex PCR. This sample contains over 150,000 clones. Broader study findings: There were some V segments, including TRBV6-2 and TRBV6-3, excluded as indistinguishable. Near-uniform donor sequencing depth was presumed by presence/absence analyses.

CDR1 MNHNS and CDR2 SASEGT come from the germline V gene. V lost 6 bases and J 5 bases, leaving 10 bases between the germline ends. The CDR3 loop spans 12 amino acids. Concerning this clone itself: Its antigen is not known.

The TCR sequence derives from a boy between 10 and 17 years old in good health and CMV-seronegative. The chain carries TRBV6-1 and TRBJ1-1; D might be TRBD1 (6 bases). Sequencing was done on a sample of PBMCs. CDR3 nucleotide sequence: TGTGCCAGCAGCCAACAGGGAACTGAAGCTTTCTTT. This gives the protein CASSQQGTEAFF.